These 30 T cell receptor beta chains came from one sample sequenced in a study of shared clonotypes between healthy human individuals. Repertoires were generated with immunoSEQ multiplex PCR, while TCRdb's copy carries only in-frame clones and drops some. The sample holds about 110,000 clones, 65% to 75% seen once. The sample was memory CD8+ T cells sorted from blood. As to subset: CD45RO+ cells pooled with CCR7-negative TemRA cells. The receptors stem from a woman aged 30 to 39 in good health.

This chain connects TRBV18 to TRBJ2-3, with D hard to call. V lost 4 bases and J lost 2, with 10 bases in between. The CDR3 contains 14 residues. Germline V gene data show CDR1 as KGHSH and CDR2 as LQKENI. The CDR3 DNA reads as TGTGCCAGCTCACGCTCAAGGTCCACAGATACGCAGTATTTT. Translation gives CASSRSRSTDTQYF.

This clone was seen just once. The J gene is TRBJ2-1, the V gene TRBV4-1; a weak D match, TRBD2 (5 bases). Germline CDR1 is MGHRA and CDR2 is YSYEKL. The CDR3 is made up of 14 amino acids. V was cut by 0 bases and J by 8 bases, with 11 bases left in between. Here the CDR3 DNA reads TGCGCCAGCAGCCAAGAAGGGCTAGCTTATGAGCAGTTCTTC. Its protein product is CASSQEGLAYEQFF.

V gene TRBV25-1 combines with J gene TRBJ2-7; TRBD1 is a possible D gene (6 bases). Trimming removed 2 bases at V and 2 bases at J, with 10 bases between. This CDR3 is built from 14 residues. Germline CDR1 is MGHDK and CDR2 is SYGVNS. The CDR3 spells CASSETRGTYEQYF. DNA of the CDR3: TGTGCCAGCAGTGAAACCAGGGGAACCTACGAGCAGTACTTC.

The chain joins TRBV5-1 to TRBJ2-1; 9 bases are shared with TRBD2. Looked up from germline, CDR1 is SGHRS and CDR2 is YFSETQ. V lost 0 bases and J lost 4; bases outside the gene matches: 5. The CDR3 has 16 amino acids. The CDR3 is CASSLVLAGVYNEQFF. In DNA form, the CDR3 reads TGCGCCAGCAGCTTGGTGTTAGCGGGAGTATACAATGAGCAGTTCTTC.

The chain uses TRBV5-8 and TRBJ2-7; no firm D call. V lost 1 base and J 6 bases, leaving 8 bases between the germline ends. The CDR3 totals 12 residues. The germline CDR1 and CDR2 sequences are SGHTS and YDEGEE. CDR3 nucleotides: TGTGCCAGCAGCTTGCGGCGCCCCGAGCAGTACTTC. Its protein product is CASSLRRPEQYF.

This rearrangement joins TRBV25-1 to TRBJ2-1, with a tentative D call TRBD1 (5 bases). This CDR3 is built from 13 residues. With 7 bases removed from V and 6 bases from J, the gap between germline ends came to 13 bases. The germline CDR1 and CDR2 sequences are MGHDK and SYGVNS. DNA for the CDR3: TGTGCCAGCACTAATACCCAGGGCAATGAGCAGTTCTTC. This gives the protein CASTNTQGNEQFF.

The genes are TRBV5-8 and TRBJ1-5, with 9 bases identical to TRBD1. V was clipped by 5 bases and J by 2 bases; unmatched bases: 11. CDR1 is SGHTS and CDR2 is YDEGEE in the germline V gene. The CDR3 loop spans 17 amino acids. CDR3: CASRPPEGQGCNQPQHF. The CDR3 nucleotides read TGTGCCAGCAGGCCGCCAGAGGGACAGGGATGCAATCAGCCCCAGCATTTT. The variable domain in full, with the rest retrieved from reference TRBV5-8 and TRBJ1-5, is EAGVTQSPTHLIKTRGQQATLRCSPISGHTSVYWYQQALGLGLQFLLWYDEGEERNRGNFPPRFSGRQFPNYSSELNVNALELEDSALYLCASRPPEGQGCNQPQHFGDGTRLSIL.

This clone was detected many times. The V call is TRBV10-3, the J call TRBJ2-7, with 7 bases lining up with TRBD1. The length of the CDR3 is 14 residues. After removal of 3 bases from V and 6 bases from J, the junction contained 8 bases not matched to a gene. The germline gives CDR1 ENHRY, CDR2 SYGVKD. The CDR3 bases are TGTGCCATCAGTGAATCCTCGGACAGGCCCGAGCAGTACTTC. Amino acids: CAISESSDRPEQYF.

The table lists this clone with a few counts. The J gene is TRBJ1-2, the V gene TRBV4-1; a weak D match, TRBD1 (5 bases). Trimming took 2 bases from V and 8 from J, leaving 21 bases between them. The germline V gene encodes CDR1 MGHRA and CDR2 YSYEKL. CDR3 size: 16 residues. The DNA of the CDR3 is TGCGCCAGCAGCCAACACCCGTTTACCGGGCGGGGCGGCTACACCTTC. Translating it yields CASSQHPFTGRGGYTF.

The chain uses TRBV4-1 and TRBJ2-7; 13 nucleotides agree with TRBD2. The CDR3 is 17 residues long. V shed 3 bases and J 4 bases; nucleotides not matched to a gene: 9. The germline V gene encodes CDR1 MGHRA and CDR2 YSYEKL. The DNA of the CDR3 is TGCGCCAGCAGCCAGAGAGCCGGGACTAGCGGGATGTACGAGCAGTACTTC. The encoded protein is CASSQRAGTSGMYEQYF.

This chain connects TRBV30 to TRBJ1-2; D not certain. This CDR3 is 12 amino acids long. V lost 1 base to trimming and J lost 9 bases, with 12 bases between them. The V gene's germline CDR1 is GTSNPN and CDR2 SVGIG (reference sequence). As DNA, the CDR3 is TGTGCCTGGAGTGATGCCCGGATTAGCTACACCTTC. It specifies CAWSDARISYTF. Based on the CDR3 plus reference TRBV30 and TRBJ1-2, the full variable domain is SQTIHQWPATLVQPVGSPLSLECTVEGTSNPNLYWYRQAAGRGLQLLFYSVGIGQISSEVPQNLSASRPQDRQFILSSKKLLLSDSGFYLCAWSDARISYTFGSGTRLTVV.

This sequence joins TRBV15 and TRBJ2-1; D is possibly TRBD2 (6 bases). The CDR3 spans 17 residues. Trimming left V 5 bases short and J 6 bases short, with 23 bases between. Germline-derived CDR1 and CDR2 are LNHNV and YYDKDF (reference sequence). DNA for the CDR3: TGTGCCACCAGCCCAAACCCCCGGGACTTACCCCTCAATGAGCAGTTCTTC. Residues: CATSPNPRDLPLNEQFF.

Regarding this clone: This clone may be a read error of a much larger clone one base away. The chain joins TRBV19 to TRBJ2-1; the D is unclear. Germline CDR1 and CDR2: LNHDA and SQIVND (reference sequence). This CDR3 has 12 residues. The CDR3 DNA follows: TGTGCCAGTACCACCTTCTACAATGATCAGTTCTTC. Translated: CASTTFYNDQFF. The complete variable domain, with remaining parts taken from reference TRBV19 and TRBJ2-1, reads DGGITQSPKYLFRKEGQNVTLSCEQNLNHDAMYWYRQDPGQGLRLIYYSQIVNDFQKGDIAEGYSVSREKKESFPLTVTSAQKNPTAFYLCASTTFYNDQFFGPGTRLTVL.

This clone was found once. The genes are TRBV21-1 and TRBJ2-5; no DNA check was done on the table's D call, TRBD2. TRBV21-1 is labeled a pseudogene. The CDR3 is made up of 18 amino acids. DNA for the CDR3: TGTGCCAGCAGCAAGGGGACTAGCGGGAGGGCTCTCTTTGAGACCCAGTACTTC. Protein sequence: CASSKGTSGRALFETQYF.

The rearrangement links TRBV28 to TRBJ2-7, with a weak D call TRBD2 (6 bases). The ends were cut back, 1 base at V and 2 bases at J, with 15 bases in the middle. Germline assignment: CDR1 MDHEN and CDR2 SYDVKM. There are 16 residues in the CDR3. Here the CDR3 DNA reads TGTGCCAGCAGTTTATACGTAGGGCGGGGCCCCTACGAGCAGTACTTC. This gives the protein CASSLYVGRGPYEQYF.

The chain is built from TRBV29-1 and TRBJ1-3, with 8 bases aligning to TRBD1. The CDR3 runs to 13 residues. CDR1 SQVTM and CDR2 ANQGSEA come from the germline V gene. V lost 6 bases, J lost 3 bases, and 4 bases stayed unmatched. CDR3 sequence (DNA): TGCAGCGTCGAGACAGGGGATGGAAACACCATATATTTT. Translated: CSVETGDGNTIYF.

The chain employs TRBV27 and TRBJ2-2; TRBD2 agrees at 7 bases. The CDR3 runs 16 residues. In germline, CDR1 is MNHEY, CDR2 SMNVEV (reference sequence). V was pared by 4 bases and J by 7 bases, with 12 bases of the junction left unmatched. In DNA form, the CDR3 reads TGTGCCAGCAGTTATGGGGGAGGGAGTTCCTACGGGGAGCTGTTTTTT. This encodes CASSYGGGSSYGELFF.

The V call is TRBV9, the J call TRBJ1-2, with D unclear. The germline V gene encodes CDR1 SGDLS and CDR2 YYNGEE. V shed 7 bases and J shed 2 bases, with 9 bases lying between them. The CDR3 consists of 12 residues. In DNA, the CDR3 is TGTGCCAGCGCCAGAGCAAACTATGGCTACACCTTC. Amino acid sequence: CASARANYGYTF.

This clone appeared a few times. Within the sample, other DNA sequences also encode this same CDR3. V is TRBV9 and J is TRBJ2-1; 9 positions match TRBD2. Germline V gene lookup returns CDR1 SGDLS and CDR2 YYNGEE. This CDR3 spans 15 amino acids. Trimming took 1 base from V and 5 from J; bases not matched to a gene: 4. CDR3 sequence (DNA): TGTGCCAGCAGCGTATTGACTAGCGGCCACAATGAGCAGTTCTTC. Translation gives CASSVLTSGHNEQFF.

The CDR3 DNA sequence: TGCGCCAGCAGCCAAGAAGCCATCACGCGTCAGCCCCAGCATTTT. It yields the protein CASSQEAITRQPQHF. The genes are TRBV4-1 and TRBJ1-5, with no clear D. The CDR3 runs to 15 residues. Trimming took 0 bases from V and 6 from J, leaving 12 bases between them. Germline V CDR1 and CDR2: MGHRA, YSYEKL.

A single count supports this clone. The CDR3 region has the DNA TGTGCCAGCAGTTTACTGGGGAGGGACGAGCAGTACTTC. It is translated as CASSLLGRDEQYF. The V and J genes are TRBV27 and TRBJ2-7; 7 nucleotides align to TRBD2. V lost 2 bases and J lost 5; bases outside the gene matches: 3. There are 13 residues in the CDR3. Germline CDR1 and CDR2: MNHEY and SMNVEV (reference sequence).

The chain joins TRBV11-2 to TRBJ2-5; D gene uncertain. The CDR3 covers 13 residues. V lost 7 bases and J 1 base, leaving 10 bases between the germline ends. Germline V gene data show CDR1 as SGHAT and CDR2 as FQNNGV. In DNA form, the CDR3 reads TGTGCCAGCAACGCCTGGCTCCAAGAGACCCAGTACTTC. As protein: CASNAWLQETQYF.

About this clone: It may be a read error: a sequence one base away is much more abundant. The chain uses TRBV6-4 and TRBJ1-5; D is uncertain. CDR3 size: 13 residues. The ends were cut back, 6 bases at V and 2 bases at J, with 8 bases in the middle. Per the germline V gene, CDR1 is MRHNA and CDR2 is SNTAGT. The chain's CDR3 is CASRAVGNQPQHF. The CDR3 DNA reads as TGTGCCAGCAGGGCGGTCGGCAATCAGCCCCAGCATTTT.

The chain couples TRBV29-1 to TRBJ2-7, with 8 bases identical to TRBD1. V shed 6 bases, J shed 4 bases, and the junction held 11 bases outside the gene matches. Per the germline V gene, CDR1 is SQVTM and CDR2 is ANQGSEA. The CDR3 runs 14 residues. CDR3 region: CSVDNTGQGYEQYF. DNA of the CDR3: TGCAGCGTCGACAATACCGGACAGGGTTACGAGCAGTACTTC.

The V call is TRBV5-1, the J call TRBJ2-7; no reliable D call. This CDR3 has 14 residues. Per the germline V gene, CDR1 is SGHRS and CDR2 is YFSETQ. The V end lost 0 bases, the J end lost 2 bases, and 9 bases lay between the germline ends. DNA for the CDR3: TGCGCCAGCAGCTTGGTTCACAGCACCTACGAGCAGTACTTC. It specifies CASSLVHSTYEQYF.

The gene calls are TRBV6-6 and TRBJ2-7, with D unclear. The V and J ends lost 2 bases and 4 bases respectively, with 12 bases between them. This CDR3 has 14 residues. Germline V gives CDR1 MNHNY, CDR2 SVGAGI (reference sequence). CDR3 DNA: TGTGCCAGCAGTTACATTTCACCCTCTTACGAGCAGTACTTC. Protein sequence: CASSYISPSYEQYF.

This sequence joins TRBV5-1 and TRBJ2-7; the D gene is possibly TRBD2 (6 bases). The CDR3 extends over 15 amino acids. Germline CDR1 reads SGHRS; CDR2 reads YFSETQ. Trimming took 4 bases from V and 4 from J, leaving 18 bases between them. The CDR3 sequence: CASSAVTSRNYEQYF. Written as DNA, the CDR3 is TGCGCCAGCAGCGCCGTCACTAGCAGGAATTACGAGCAGTACTTC.

This chain uses TRBV7-9 with TRBJ2-5; the match to TRBD2 covers 7 bases. J gave up 0 bases and V 0 bases, and 7 bases lay outside the gene matches. CDR3 length equals 17 residues. CDR1 and CDR2 from the germline V gene are SEHNR and FQNEAQ (reference sequence). DNA for the CDR3: TGTGCCAGCAGCTTAGCATCCGGGACTACGAACCAAGAGACCCAGTACTTC. This sequence encodes CASSLASGTTNQETQYF.

The chain carries TRBV7-9 and TRBJ2-2; D is ambiguous. The V gene's germline CDR1 is SEHNR and CDR2 FQNEAQ (reference sequence). The CDR3 has 15 residues. With 1 base removed from V and 4 bases from J, the gap between germline ends came to 10 bases. The CDR3 region is CASSLERGATGELFF. Here the CDR3 DNA reads TGTGCCAGCAGCTTAGAAAGAGGAGCCACCGGGGAGCTGTTTTTT.

This clone was counted between two and nine times. The chain links TRBV4-2 to TRBJ2-7; 9 bases are shared with TRBD2. Germline CDR1 reads LGHNA; CDR2 reads YNFKEQ. V trimming: 0 bases; J trimming: 1 base; junction bases outside the gene matches: 7. The CDR3 extends over 17 amino acids. In DNA, the CDR3 is TGTGCCAGCAGCCAAGATGTAGCGGGAGTGATGTCCTACGAGCAGTACTTC. This gives the protein CASSQDVAGVMSYEQYF.